This T cell receptor beta chain was retrieved from a study of CD8+ T cells in alopecia areata. Background on the study: The drug, oral tofacitinib, was given to treated patients at 5 to 10 mg twice daily.

Once RNA had been extracted, it was reverse transcribed into cDNA to act as the sequencing template. Sequencing was performed with immunoSEQ multiplex PCR; in TCRdb, only in-frame clones are kept and a portion is missing. The table lists over 85,000 clones, 41% of them singletons. Alopecia areata patients gave lesional scalp punch biopsies and peripheral blood samples. A note on this clone: Its target is not known.

CDR1 and CDR2 from the germline V gene are SGHAT and FQNNGV. V lost 4 bases, J lost 9 bases, and 10 bases lay in between. This CDR3 region has 12 residues. Study outcomes and limitations: Lesional scalp, especially alopecia totalis/universalis, showed higher clonality than normal scalp. Besides other cells, scalp samples also yield sequences of resident alphabeta T cells from normal skin.

Specimen: CD4+ T cells sorted from blood. The rearrangement links TRBV11-2 to TRBJ2-1, with TRBD2 as a possible D gene (6 bases). This clonotype was obtained from a human donor with alopecia areata. CDR3 DNA sequence: TGTGCCAGCAGCTGGGCGGGAACTGAGCAGTTCTTC. Amino acids: CASSWAGTEQFF.